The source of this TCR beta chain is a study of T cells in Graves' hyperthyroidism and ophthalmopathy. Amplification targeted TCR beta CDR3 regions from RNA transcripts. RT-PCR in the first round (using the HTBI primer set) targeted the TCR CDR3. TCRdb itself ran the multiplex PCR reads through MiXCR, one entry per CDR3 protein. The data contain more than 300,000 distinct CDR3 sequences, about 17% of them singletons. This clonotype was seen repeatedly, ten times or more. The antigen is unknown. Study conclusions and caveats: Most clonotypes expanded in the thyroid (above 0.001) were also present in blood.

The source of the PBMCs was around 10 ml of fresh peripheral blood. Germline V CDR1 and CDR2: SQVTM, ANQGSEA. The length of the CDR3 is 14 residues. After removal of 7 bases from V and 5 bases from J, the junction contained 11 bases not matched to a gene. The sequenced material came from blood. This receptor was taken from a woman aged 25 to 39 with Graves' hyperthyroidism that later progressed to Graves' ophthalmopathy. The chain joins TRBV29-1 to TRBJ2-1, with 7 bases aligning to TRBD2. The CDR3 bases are TGCAGCGGGCGTCCTGGGGGGGTCAACAATGAGCAGTTCTTC. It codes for CSGRPGGVNNEQFF.